Presented here are 32 T cell receptor beta chains from one specimen sequenced in a study of OX40 agonist ivuxolimab in advanced cancers. Clones were sequenced by immunoSEQ multiplex PCR, and TCRdb holds only the in-frame ones, with some missing. The sample holds 82,000 or so clones, 85% seen once. Specimen: CD4+ or CD8+ T cells sorted from blood, collected in a trial of the OX40 agonist ivuxolimab. The receptor set was obtained from an adult with an advanced solid tumor such as melanoma, head and neck, liver or kidney cancer.

This sequence joins TRBV5-1 and TRBJ1-5; D unresolved. The CDR3 consists of 15 residues. The V gene lost 6 bases and the J gene lost 2 bases, with 15 bases spanning the gap. Per the germline V gene, CDR1 is SGHRS and CDR2 is YFSETQ. CDR3 region: CASTFLPGRNQPQHF. In DNA, the CDR3 is TGCGCCAGCACCTTCCTACCCGGTCGCAATCAGCCCCAGCATTTT.

This clone was observed a handful of times. The V gene is TRBV6-5, the J gene TRBJ1-3, with unresolved D. The ends were cut back, 6 bases at V and 1 base at J, with 7 bases in the middle. The CDR3 totals 13 residues. Per the germline V gene, CDR1 is MNHEY and CDR2 is SVGAGI. CDR3 residues: CASRSTSGNTIYF. CDR3 DNA: TGTGCCAGCAGGAGTACATCTGGAAACACCATATATTTT.

The chain has TRBV4-2 and TRBJ1-4; a possible D gene is TRBD1 (5 bases). The CDR3 runs to 14 residues. The V end was cut by 7 bases, the J end by 6 bases, with 15 bases between. Germline V lookup: CDR1 LGHNA, CDR2 YNFKEQ. This CDR3 is CASTVGTGDEKLFF. CDR3 coding DNA: TGTGCCAGCACGGTCGGGACGGGGGATGAAAAACTGTTTTTT.

This clone was found once. The chain combines TRBV9 with TRBJ1-1; D is ambiguous. This CDR3 is 13 amino acids long. Trimming took off 3 bases at V and 3 bases at J, with 9 bases between the two ends. Germline CDR1 SGDLS, CDR2 YYNGEE. For the CDR3, the DNA is TGTGCCAGCAGCGGAACACCGCACACTGAAGCTTTCTTT. It is translated as CASSGTPHTEAFF.

This chain links TRBV5-6 with TRBJ2-5; D is unclear. V lost 4 bases to trimming and J lost 1 base, with 11 bases between them. Germline CDR1 and CDR2: SGHDT and YYEEEE. The CDR3 loop spans 14 amino acids. The CDR3 is CASSPRSSQETQYF. CDR3 DNA sequence: TGTGCCAGCAGCCCTCGGAGCAGCCAAGAGACCCAGTACTTC.

J is TRBJ1-2 and V is TRBV6-5; D is uncertain. The V gene lost 5 bases and the J gene lost 3 bases, with 13 bases spanning the gap. Germline V gene sequence: CDR1 MNHEY, CDR2 SVGAGI. This CDR3 is built from 14 residues. This CDR3 is CASSTLGIHYGYTF. Here the CDR3 DNA reads TGTGCCAGCAGTACCCTGGGAATTCACTATGGCTACACCTTC.

This chain connects TRBV28 to TRBJ1-2, with a possible D match to TRBD1 (5 bases). This CDR3 has 16 residues. V lost 4 bases and J lost 4, with 19 bases in between. Germline CDR1 reads MDHEN; CDR2 reads SYDVKM. The CDR3 sequence: CASSSPGTPRGYGYTF. CDR3 sequence (DNA): TGTGCCAGCAGTTCCCCCGGGACCCCGAGGGGCTATGGCTACACCTTC.

This clone was counted a single time. The genes are TRBV5-1 and TRBJ1-6; 11 bases line up with TRBD1. Germline V CDR1 and CDR2: SGHRS, YFSETQ. J gave up 9 bases and V 7 bases, and 12 bases lay outside the gene matches. There are 16 residues in the CDR3. Here the CDR3 reads CASAPGTGGIGSPLHF. For the CDR3, the DNA is TGCGCCAGCGCCCCCGGGACAGGGGGTATCGGTTCACCCCTCCACTTT.

This rearrangement joins TRBV27 to TRBJ1-4; D remains unclear. The CDR3 is made up of 16 amino acids. V was clipped by 10 bases and J by 2 bases, with 20 bases between them. The V gene's germline CDR1 is MNHEY and CDR2 SMNVEV (reference sequence). Written as DNA, the CDR3 is TGTGCCACCCGGCGAGGGAATATGCAGACTAATGAAAAACTGTTTTTT. This translates into CATRRGNMQTNEKLFF.

V and J are TRBV27 and TRBJ2-1; TRBD1 agrees at 8 bases. The CDR3 is 15 amino acids. J was trimmed by 9 bases and V by 5 bases; bases with no gene match: 12. The germline V gene encodes CDR1 MNHEY and CDR2 SMNVEV (reference sequence). The CDR3 region is CASSLQGGLLSEQFF. The CDR3 DNA sequence: TGTGCCAGCAGTCTACAGGGGGGACTCCTTAGTGAGCAGTTCTTC.

V gene TRBV28 combines with J gene TRBJ2-5; D possibly corresponds to TRBD2 (6 bases). With 3 bases removed from V and 4 bases from J, the gap between germline ends came to 15 bases. Germline lookup yields CDR1 MDHEN and CDR2 SYDVKM. CDR3 length: 15 residues. CDR3 loop: CASSLNGLGGETQYF. The CDR3 region has the DNA TGTGCCAGCAGTTTGAATGGTTTGGGGGGAGAGACCCAGTACTTC.

The CDR3 nucleotides are TGTGCCAGCAGCCCACTCAGCCGGGGGCGGTCTGGGGCCAACGTCCTGACTTTC. This translates into CASSPLSRGRSGANVLTF. The V gene is TRBV5-4, the J gene TRBJ2-6, with D possibly called TRBD1 or TRBD2 (6 bases each). This CDR3 region has 18 residues. Trimming took 4 bases from V and 1 from J, leaving 18 bases between them. The germline V gene encodes CDR1 SGHNT and CDR2 YYREEE (reference sequence).

The rearrangement uses TRBV23-1 and TRBJ1-2, with D uncertain. TRBV23-1 is recorded as an ORF, its role being uncertain. V was cut by 4 bases and J by 4 bases, with 19 bases left in between. The CDR3 covers 16 residues. The CDR3 region has the DNA TGCGCCAGCAGTCCCCGGTGGAGGCTAATAAGCTATGGCTACACCTTC. Its protein product is CASSPRWRLISYGYTF.

The V and J genes are TRBV6-5 and TRBJ1-5, with D tentatively TRBD1 (6 bases). Germline CDR1 and CDR2: MNHEY and SVGAGI. The CDR3 is 15 amino acids. Trimming took 2 bases from V and 6 from J, leaving 14 bases between them. Here the CDR3 reads CASSYERGGTQPQHF. The CDR3 region has the DNA TGTGCCAGCAGTTACGAACGGGGGGGCACTCAGCCCCAGCATTTT.

This rearrangement joins TRBV7-3 to TRBJ1-6; 9 bases match TRBD1. The J segment lost 9 bases and the V segment lost 4 bases, leaving 10 bases of the junction unmatched. The CDR3 sequence is 16 residues long. The germline CDR1 and CDR2 sequences are SGHTA and FQGTGA. CDR3 loop: CASSSLGPGQGSPLHF. DNA of the CDR3: TGTGCCAGCAGCTCCTTAGGCCCGGGACAGGGTTCACCCCTCCACTTT.

This clone was seen only a few times. The rearrangement links TRBV5-1 to TRBJ1-6; the match to TRBD1 covers 7 bases. The germline V gene encodes CDR1 SGHRS and CDR2 YFSETQ. The CDR3 runs 15 residues. Trimming cost V 4 bases and J 5 bases; bases outside gene matches: 6. CDR3 protein: CASSPSGGDNSPLHF. The CDR3 nucleotides read TGCGCCAGCAGCCCATCAGGGGGGGATAATTCACCCCTCCACTTT.

J is TRBJ2-1 and V is TRBV9; 10 nucleotides agree with TRBD2. CDR1 is SGDLS and CDR2 is YYNGEE in the germline V gene. V shed 4 bases and J 0 bases; nucleotides not matched to a gene: 13. The CDR3 is 19 residues long. This chain's CDR3 is CASSPWGSGGPISYNEQFF. CDR3 DNA: TGTGCCAGCAGCCCCTGGGGTAGCGGGGGGCCTATCTCCTACAATGAGCAGTTCTTC.

The chain recombines TRBV25-1 with TRBJ1-2, with 7 bases lining up with TRBD1. Germline-derived CDR1 and CDR2 are MGHDK and SYGVNS. The CDR3 loop spans 12 amino acids. Losses at the gene ends were 6 bases for V and 4 bases for J; bases not matched to a gene: 2. CDR3 bases: TGTGCCAGCAGCCGACAGGGCTATGGCTACACCTTC. Amino acids: CASSRQGYGYTF.

The chain carries TRBV10-1 and TRBJ1-1, with 9 nucleotides matching TRBD1. CDR1 is WNHNN, CDR2 SYGVQD, per germline (reference sequence). The CDR3 runs to 13 residues. J gave up 6 bases and V 3 bases, and 2 bases lay outside the gene matches. The CDR3 nucleotides are TGCGCCAGCAGTGAACAGGGGGCGTCTGAAGCTTTCTTT. Amino acid sequence: CASSEQGASEAFF.

This clone is medium-sized by share. The chain recombines TRBV4-2 with TRBJ2-3; D is possibly TRBD2 (5 bases). From germline, CDR1 is LGHNA and CDR2 YNFKEQ. V lost 8 bases and J 0 bases, leaving 9 bases between the germline ends. The CDR3 contains 13 residues. CDR3 sequence reads: CASGSTSTDTQYF. CDR3 in DNA: TGTGCCAGCGGGAGTACAAGCACAGATACGCAGTATTTT.

This clone was observed once. This chain joins TRBV15 and TRBJ1-5; D remains ambiguous. This CDR3 is 13 amino acids long. Germline assignment: CDR1 LNHNV and CDR2 YYDKDF (reference sequence). V was trimmed by 5 bases and J by 7 bases, leaving 12 bases between them. The CDR3 loop is CATSREGWQPQHF. The DNA for the CDR3 is TGTGCCACCAGCCGGGAGGGCTGGCAGCCCCAGCATTTT. The full variable domain, in which reference TRBV15 and TRBJ1-5 provide the parts outside the CDR3, is DAMVIQNPRYQVTQFGKPVTLSCSQTLNHNVMYWYQQKSSQAPKLLFHYYDKDFNNEADTPDNFQSRRPNTSFCFLDIRSPGLGDTAMYLCATSREGWQPQHFGDGTRLSIL.

This chain joins TRBV10-3 and TRBJ2-2; the D is unclear. The V end was cut by 6 bases, the J end by 1 base, with 12 bases between. The germline gives CDR1 ENHRY, CDR2 SYGVKD. The CDR3 runs to 15 residues. The CDR3 region is CAISTLGLNTGELFF. CDR3 sequence (DNA): TGTGCCATCAGCACCCTTGGCCTGAACACCGGGGAGCTGTTTTTT.

The chain combines TRBV28 with TRBJ2-1; 9 bases fit TRBD2. The germline V gene encodes CDR1 MDHEN and CDR2 SYDVKM. The V gene end was trimmed by 5 bases and the J gene end by 6 bases; junction bases not matched to a gene: 11. The CDR3 totals 16 residues. The CDR3 bases are TGTGCCAGCAGTCGAATCGGCGGGGGGGCCGTCAATGAGCAGTTCTTC. It is translated as CASSRIGGGAVNEQFF.

The chain has TRBV28 and TRBJ1-5, with 9 bases aligning to TRBD1. Germline V CDR1 and CDR2: MDHEN, SYDVKM. This CDR3 has 15 amino acids. The V and J ends lost 6 bases and 2 bases, in that order; junction bases with no gene match: 5. The CDR3 reads CASRSDRGGNQPQHF. Here the CDR3 DNA reads TGTGCCAGCAGATCGGACAGGGGTGGCAATCAGCCCCAGCATTTT.

The chain links TRBV5-1 to TRBJ2-3; TRBD1 agrees at 10 bases. V shed 2 bases and J 5 bases; nucleotides not matched to a gene: 11. The CDR3 is 17 amino acids. The V gene's germline CDR1 is SGHRS and CDR2 YFSETQ. The CDR3, as DNA: TGCGCCAGCAGCTTCATGAGTGGAGGACAGGGGGGAGATACGCAGTATTTT. Translated, it gives CASSFMSGGQGGDTQYF.

The rearrangement links TRBV30 to TRBJ2-7; 11 nucleotides match TRBD1. CDR3 length: 15 amino acids. V shed 2 bases, J shed 3 bases, and the junction held 6 bases outside the gene matches. CDR1 GTSNPN and CDR2 SVGIG come from the germline V gene (reference sequence). CDR3 region: CAWSRGQGGFYEQYF. In DNA form, the CDR3 reads TGTGCCTGGAGTAGGGGACAGGGGGGGTTCTACGAGCAGTACTTC.

This clone came up once. The chain combines TRBV5-3 with TRBJ1-5, with D possibly being TRBD1 (5 bases). TRBV5-3 is treated as an ORF (open reading frame) with a function not yet certain. V was cut by 0 bases and J by 5 bases, with 15 bases left in between. The CDR3 is 16 amino acids. The DNA of the CDR3 is TGTGCCAGAAGCTTGGTTGTCAGGGTACTATATCAGCCCCAGCATTTT. Residues: CARSLVVRVLYQPQHF.

This sequence joins TRBV5-1 and TRBJ2-3; D might be TRBD1 or TRBD2, each matching 5 bases. V lost 3 bases and J 4 bases, leaving 27 bases between the germline ends. CDR1 SGHRS and CDR2 YFSETQ come from the germline V gene. This CDR3 region has 19 residues. The CDR3 is CASSSFSSTVPMGADTQYF. The CDR3 nucleotides read TGCGCCAGCAGCTCTTTCTCATCGACAGTACCAATGGGGGCAGATACGCAGTATTTT.

The chain links TRBV5-1 to TRBJ2-5; possibly TRBD1 for D (5 bases). Germline V lookup: CDR1 SGHRS, CDR2 YFSETQ. V was pared by 1 base and J by 1 base, with 8 bases between. The CDR3 consists of 14 residues. This chain's CDR3 is CASSLLQGQETQYF. The DNA of the CDR3 is TGCGCCAGCAGCTTGTTGCAGGGCCAAGAGACCCAGTACTTC.

The chain has TRBV7-6 and TRBJ1-1; D not resolved. V was cut by 4 bases and J by 7 bases, with 16 bases left in between. CDR1 SGHVS and CDR2 FNYEAQ come from the germline V gene. The CDR3 extends over 14 amino acids. The CDR3 loop reads CASSSQPSLSEAFF. The CDR3 nucleotides are TGTGCCAGCAGCTCCCAACCTTCCCTGAGTGAAGCTTTCTTT.

J is TRBJ2-7 and V is TRBV28; 11 nucleotides agree with TRBD2. Germline lookup yields CDR1 MDHEN and CDR2 SYDVKM. The CDR3 spans 16 residues. V trimming: 1 base; J trimming: 5 bases; junction bases outside the gene matches: 7. The CDR3 bases are TGTGCCAGCAGTTTATCCTTCGGACTAGCGGGCGACGAGCAGTACTTC. Translation: CASSLSFGLAGDEQYF.

The CDR3 DNA follows: TGTGCCCTTAAGGTCGGTTACGAGCAGTACTTC. Translated, it gives CALKVGYEQYF. V usage is TRBV6-1 and J usage is TRBJ2-7; no clear D. CDR1 is MNHNS, CDR2 SASEGT, per germline. Trimming stripped 11 bases from V and 4 bases from J, with 12 bases between. This CDR3 contains 11 residues.